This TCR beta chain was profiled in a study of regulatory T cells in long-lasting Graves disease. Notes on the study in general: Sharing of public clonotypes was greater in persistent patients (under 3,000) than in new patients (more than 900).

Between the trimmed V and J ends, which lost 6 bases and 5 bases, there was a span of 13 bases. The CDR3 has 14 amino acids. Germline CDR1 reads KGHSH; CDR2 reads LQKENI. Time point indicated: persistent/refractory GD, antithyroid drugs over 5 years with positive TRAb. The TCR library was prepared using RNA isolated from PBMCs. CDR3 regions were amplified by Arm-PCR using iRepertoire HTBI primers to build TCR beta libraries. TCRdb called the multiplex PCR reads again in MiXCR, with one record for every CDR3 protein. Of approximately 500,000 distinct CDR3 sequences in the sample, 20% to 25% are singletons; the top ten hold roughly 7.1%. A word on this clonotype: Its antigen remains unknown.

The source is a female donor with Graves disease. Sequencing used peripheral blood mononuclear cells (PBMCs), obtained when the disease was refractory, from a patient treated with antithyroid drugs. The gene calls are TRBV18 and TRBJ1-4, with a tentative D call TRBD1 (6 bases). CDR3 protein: CASSPIGGNEKLFF. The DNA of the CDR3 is TGTGCCAGCTCCCCGATAGGGGGAAATGAAAAACTGTTTTTT.